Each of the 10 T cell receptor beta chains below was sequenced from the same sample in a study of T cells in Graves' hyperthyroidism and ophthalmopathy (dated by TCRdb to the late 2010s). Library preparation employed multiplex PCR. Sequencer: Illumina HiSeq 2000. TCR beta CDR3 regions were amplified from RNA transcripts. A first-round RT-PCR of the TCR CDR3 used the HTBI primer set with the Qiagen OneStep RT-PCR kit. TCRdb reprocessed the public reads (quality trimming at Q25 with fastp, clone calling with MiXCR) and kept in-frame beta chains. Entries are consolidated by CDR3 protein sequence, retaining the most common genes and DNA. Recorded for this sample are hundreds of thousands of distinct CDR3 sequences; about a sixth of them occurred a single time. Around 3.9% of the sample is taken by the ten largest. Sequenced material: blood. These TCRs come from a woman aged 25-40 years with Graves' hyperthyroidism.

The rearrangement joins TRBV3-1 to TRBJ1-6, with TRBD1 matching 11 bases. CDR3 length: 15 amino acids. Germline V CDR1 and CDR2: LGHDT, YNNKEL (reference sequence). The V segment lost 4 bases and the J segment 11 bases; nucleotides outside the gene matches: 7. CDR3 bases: TGTGCCAGCAGCCCAAGGGGACAGGGGGGACCACCCCTCCACTTT. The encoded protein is CASSPRGQGGPPLHF.

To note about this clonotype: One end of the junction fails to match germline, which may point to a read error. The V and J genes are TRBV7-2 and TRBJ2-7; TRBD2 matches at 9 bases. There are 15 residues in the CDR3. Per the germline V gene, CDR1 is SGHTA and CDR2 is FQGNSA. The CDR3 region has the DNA TGTGCCAGCAGCTTCCCCGGGACTAGCTCCTACGTGCAGTACTTC. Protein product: CASSFPGTSSYVQYF. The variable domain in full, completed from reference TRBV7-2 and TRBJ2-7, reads GAGVSQSPSNKVTEKGKDVELRCDPISGHTALYWYRQSLGQGLEFLIYFQGNSAPDKSGLPSDRFSAERTGGSVSTLTIQRTQQEDSAVYLCASSFPGTSSYVQYFGPGTRLTVT.

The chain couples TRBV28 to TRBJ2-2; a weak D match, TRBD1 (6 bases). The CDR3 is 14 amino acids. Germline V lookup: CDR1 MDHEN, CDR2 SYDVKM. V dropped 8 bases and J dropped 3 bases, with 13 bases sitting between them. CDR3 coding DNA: TGTGCCAGCCTAGGACAGCCTTACACCGGGGAGCTGTTTTTT. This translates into CASLGQPYTGELFF.

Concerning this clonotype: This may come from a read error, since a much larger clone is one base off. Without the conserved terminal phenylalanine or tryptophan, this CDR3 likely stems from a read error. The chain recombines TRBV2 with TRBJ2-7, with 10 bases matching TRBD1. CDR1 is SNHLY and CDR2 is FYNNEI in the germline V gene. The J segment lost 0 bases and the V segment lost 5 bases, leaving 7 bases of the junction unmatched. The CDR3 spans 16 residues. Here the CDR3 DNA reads TGTGCCAGCAGTAAGACAGGGGGCGCAAACTCCTACGAGCAGTACTCC. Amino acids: CASSKTGGANSYEQYS.

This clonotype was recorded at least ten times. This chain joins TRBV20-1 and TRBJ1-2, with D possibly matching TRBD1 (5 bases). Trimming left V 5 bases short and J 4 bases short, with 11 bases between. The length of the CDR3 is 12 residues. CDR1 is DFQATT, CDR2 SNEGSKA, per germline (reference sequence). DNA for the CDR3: TGCAGTGCTCTGCAGACAGCCTATGGCTACACCTTC. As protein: CSALQTAYGYTF.

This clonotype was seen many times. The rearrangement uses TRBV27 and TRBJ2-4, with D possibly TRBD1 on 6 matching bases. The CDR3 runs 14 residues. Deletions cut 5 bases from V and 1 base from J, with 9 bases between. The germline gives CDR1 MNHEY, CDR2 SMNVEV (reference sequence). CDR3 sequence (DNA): TGTGCCAGCAGTAGGGGGACGGCCAAAAACATTCAGTACTTC. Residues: CASSRGTAKNIQYF.

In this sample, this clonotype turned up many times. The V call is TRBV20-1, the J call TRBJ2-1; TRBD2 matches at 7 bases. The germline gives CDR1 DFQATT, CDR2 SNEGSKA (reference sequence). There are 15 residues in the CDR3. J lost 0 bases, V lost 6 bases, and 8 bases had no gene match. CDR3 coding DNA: TGCAGTGCCGATACTAGCGCGACCTCCTACAATGAGCAGTTCTTC. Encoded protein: CSADTSATSYNEQFF.

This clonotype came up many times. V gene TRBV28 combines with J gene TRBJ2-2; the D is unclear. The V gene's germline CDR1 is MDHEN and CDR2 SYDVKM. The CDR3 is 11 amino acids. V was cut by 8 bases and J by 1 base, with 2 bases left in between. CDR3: CASGNTGELFF. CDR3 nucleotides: TGTGCCAGCGGGAACACCGGGGAGCTGTTTTTT.

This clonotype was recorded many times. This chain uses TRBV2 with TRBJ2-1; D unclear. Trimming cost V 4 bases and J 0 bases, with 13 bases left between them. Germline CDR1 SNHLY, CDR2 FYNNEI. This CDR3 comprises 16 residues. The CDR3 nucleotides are TGTGCCAGCAGTGTAGGGCGAGACCCCTCCTACAATGAGCAGTTCTTC. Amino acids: CASSVGRDPSYNEQFF.

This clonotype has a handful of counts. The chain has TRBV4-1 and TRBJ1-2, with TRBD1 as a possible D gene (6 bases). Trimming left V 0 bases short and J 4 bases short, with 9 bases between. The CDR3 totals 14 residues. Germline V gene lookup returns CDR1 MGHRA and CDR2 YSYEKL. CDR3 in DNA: TGCGCCAGCAGCCAAGAAACAGGGACCTATGGCTACACCTTC. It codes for CASSQETGTYGYTF.